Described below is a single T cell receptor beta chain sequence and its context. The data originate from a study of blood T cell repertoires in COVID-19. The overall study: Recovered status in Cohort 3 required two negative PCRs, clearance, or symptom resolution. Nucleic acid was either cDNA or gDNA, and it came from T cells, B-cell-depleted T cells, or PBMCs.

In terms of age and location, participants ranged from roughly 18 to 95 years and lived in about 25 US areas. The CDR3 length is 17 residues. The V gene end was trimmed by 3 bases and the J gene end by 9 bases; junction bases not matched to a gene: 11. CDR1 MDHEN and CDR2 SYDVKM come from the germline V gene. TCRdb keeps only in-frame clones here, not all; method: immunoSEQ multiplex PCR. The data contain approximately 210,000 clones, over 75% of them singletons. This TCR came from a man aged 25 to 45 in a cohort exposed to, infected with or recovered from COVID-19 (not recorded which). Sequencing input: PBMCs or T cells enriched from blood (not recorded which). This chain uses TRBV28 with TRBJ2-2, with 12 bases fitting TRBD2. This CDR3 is CASSFRGLAGPPRELFF. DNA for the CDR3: TGTGCCAGCAGTTTCCGGGGACTAGCGGGCCCACCGAGGGAGCTGTTTTTT.